A single sample gave rise to the 23 T cell receptor beta chains below, sequenced in a study of T cells in Graves' hyperthyroidism and ophthalmopathy. Using RNA transcripts as the source, TCR beta CDR3 regions were amplified. The TCR CDR3 first-round RT-PCR relied on the HTBI primer set. MiXCR, run by TCRdb on the multiplex PCR reads, gives a single entry per CDR3 protein. The data show about 400,000 distinct CDR3 sequences, roughly an eighth seen once. Sequenced: blood. All receptors derive from a woman aged 18-29 years with Graves' hyperthyroidism.

This clonotype was seen at least ten times. The V gene is TRBV5-1, the J gene TRBJ2-7; 9 positions agree with TRBD1. After removal of 3 bases from V and 1 base from J, the junction contained 5 bases not matched to a gene. Germline assignment: CDR1 SGHRS and CDR2 YFSETQ. This CDR3 comprises 15 residues. The CDR3 nucleotides are TGCGCCAGCAGCTCGGGACAGGGTCTTTCCTACGAGCAGTACTTC. Its translation: CASSSGQGLSYEQYF.

This clonotype was found many times. V usage is TRBV11-2 and J usage is TRBJ2-5, with D unclear. The CDR3 loop spans 13 amino acids. The germline CDR1 and CDR2 sequences are SGHAT and FQNNGV. V was cut by 0 bases and J by 5 bases, with 7 bases left in between. The CDR3 DNA reads as TGTGCCAGCAGCTTAGAAGGCCGGGAGACCCAGTACTTC. Its protein product is CASSLEGRETQYF.

This clonotype showed up many times. This rearrangement joins TRBV20-1 to TRBJ2-1, with TRBD2 identical over 9 bases. Unmatched junction bases numbered 7, after V lost 2 bases and J lost 2 bases. Germline CDR1 DFQATT, CDR2 SNEGSKA (reference sequence). The CDR3 is 16 residues long. CDR3 sequence: CSARPSGKSAYNEQFF. The CDR3 coding sequence is TGCAGTGCTAGACCTAGCGGGAAGTCTGCCTACAATGAGCAGTTCTTC.

This clonotype turned up a few times. V gene TRBV20-1 combines with J gene TRBJ2-2; 12 bases match TRBD2. This CDR3 comprises 17 residues. Germline values: CDR1 DFQATT, CDR2 SNEGSKA (reference sequence). V gave up 3 bases and J gave up 6 bases; unmatched junction bases: 11. The CDR3 coding sequence is TGCAGTGCTAGTACCCCCACTAGCGGGAGGTTTCCCGGGGAGCTGTTTTTT. This encodes CSASTPTSGRFPGELFF.

This clonotype showed up many times. V and J are TRBV5-6 and TRBJ1-5; no clear D. Germline V gene data show CDR1 as SGHDT and CDR2 as YYEEEE. V lost 0 bases, J lost 1 base, and 8 bases lay in between. This CDR3 has 15 amino acids. The CDR3 region is CASSLGVTSNQPQHF. CDR3 nucleotides: TGTGCCAGCAGCTTGGGCGTGACCAGCAATCAGCCCCAGCATTTT.

This clonotype was recorded at least ten times. The chain has TRBV7-8 and TRBJ2-5, with 11 bases matching TRBD1. The CDR3 extends over 15 amino acids. Losses at the gene ends were 5 bases for V and 5 bases for J; bases not matched to a gene: 7. The V gene's germline CDR1 is SGHVS and CDR2 FQNEAQ. In DNA, the CDR3 is TGTGCCAGCAGCCCACGGACAGGGGGCCTGGAGACCCAGTACTTC. This sequence encodes CASSPRTGGLETQYF.

This clonotype was seen a handful of times. In DNA form, the CDR3 reads TGCGCCAGCAGCCAAGATATGGGGGGGGAGTCCTACGAGCAGTACTTC. It specifies CASSQDMGGESYEQYF. The chain has TRBV4-1 and TRBJ2-7, with 7 bases lining up with TRBD2. Trimming took 0 bases from V and 1 from J; bases not matched to a gene: 6. From germline, CDR1 is MGHRA and CDR2 YSYEKL. The CDR3 is 16 amino acids.

This clonotype was seen ten or more times. V is TRBV12-3 or TRBV12-4 and J is TRBJ2-4; the D call may be TRBD1 or TRBD2 (6 bases each). V was clipped by 4 bases and J by 6 bases, with 25 bases between them. The CDR3 spans 18 residues. The DNA for the CDR3 is TGTGCCAGCAGTTCGCCAACTCCCGGGGGCGGGATGGTAAACATTCAGTACTTC. Amino acid sequence: CASSSPTPGGGMVNIQYF.

The chain combines TRBV5-6 with TRBJ2-4, with D uncertain. The CDR3 has 13 amino acids. Trimming removed 4 bases from V and 7 bases from J, with 12 bases in between. The V gene's germline CDR1 is SGHDT and CDR2 YYEEEE. The CDR3 reads CASSLEEVNIQYF. CDR3 bases: TGTGCCAGCAGCCTTGAAGAGGTGAACATTCAGTACTTC.

This clonotype was detected ten times or more. CDR3 bases: TGTGCCAGCAGTTTAGCGGGGGAGACGGGGGGCTACACCTTC. It yields the protein CASSLAGETGGYTF. The chain combines TRBV12-3 or TRBV12-4 with TRBJ1-2; D might be TRBD1 (5 bases). Trimming left V 0 bases short and J 8 bases short, with 13 bases between. The length of the CDR3 is 14 residues.

This chain uses TRBV6-1 with TRBJ1-2; perhaps TRBD1 as D (5 bases). Germline CDR1 and CDR2: MNHNS and SASEGT. The CDR3 has 22 residues. With 3 bases removed from V and 6 bases from J, the gap between germline ends came to 38 bases. CDR3 protein: CASSEPGFLELGTDLEEDGYTF. The DNA of the CDR3 is TGTGCCAGCAGTGAGCCCGGCTTCTTAGAGCTGGGGACCGACCTCGAGGAGGATGGCTACACCTTC.

Many counts were recorded for this clonotype. V gene TRBV5-1 combines with J gene TRBJ2-5; 8 positions match TRBD1. The junction had 7 bases not matched to a gene; V was cut back by 4 bases and J by 5 bases. Germline lookup yields CDR1 SGHRS and CDR2 YFSETQ. This CDR3 comprises 14 residues. Here the CDR3 reads CASSRQGPRETQYF. Here the CDR3 DNA reads TGCGCCAGCAGCCGACAGGGGCCCAGGGAGACCCAGTACTTC.

There are a few counts of this clonotype. The chain carries TRBV30 and TRBJ1-3; no definite D call. V lost 4 bases and J 4 bases, leaving 11 bases between the germline ends. In germline, CDR1 is GTSNPN, CDR2 SVGIG (reference sequence). The CDR3 consists of 13 residues. The CDR3 sequence is CAWNGVYGNTIYF. In nucleotides, the CDR3 is TGTGCCTGGAACGGTGTATACGGAAACACCATATATTTT.

At least ten counts were recorded for this clonotype. CDR3: CASSFNEQYF. The CDR3 DNA follows: TGTGCCAGCAGTTTTAACGAGCAGTACTTC. The genes are TRBV27 and TRBJ2-7; D gene uncertain. CDR3 length: 10 residues. Germline CDR1 MNHEY, CDR2 SMNVEV (reference sequence). V gave up 3 bases and J gave up 5 bases, with 2 bases separating them.

The genes are TRBV3-1 and TRBJ2-5, with TRBD2 matching over 9 bases. Trimming cost V 7 bases and J 3 bases; bases outside gene matches: 6. In germline, CDR1 is LGHDT, CDR2 YNNKEL (reference sequence). This CDR3 is built from 14 residues. The CDR3 nucleotides read TGTGCCAGCATAAAGACTAGCGGAAAAGAGACCCAGTACTTC. Its protein product is CASIKTSGKETQYF.

This clonotype was recorded at least ten times. The rearrangement uses TRBV27 and TRBJ1-1; a weak D match, TRBD1 (6 bases). Trimming took 5 bases from V and 3 from J, leaving 10 bases between them. The CDR3 totals 13 residues. CDR1 and CDR2 (germline): MNHEY, SMNVEV (reference sequence). DNA of the CDR3: TGTGCCAGCAGTGACAGGAGGTACACTGAAGCTTTCTTT. Translation: CASSDRRYTEAFF.

This clonotype was picked up many times. The genes are TRBV11-1 and TRBJ2-3, with 11 bases lining up with TRBD2. The CDR3 covers 16 residues. Germline CDR1 is SGHAT and CDR2 is FQDESV (reference sequence). Unmatched junction bases numbered 7, after V lost 5 bases and J lost 3 bases. The CDR3 is CASSPGVAGGTDTQYF. For the CDR3, the DNA is TGTGCCAGCAGCCCTGGAGTAGCGGGAGGGACAGATACGCAGTATTTT.

This clonotype has more than one count but fewer than ten. The V and J genes are TRBV27 and TRBJ1-2; a possible D gene is TRBD1 (6 bases). Germline V lookup: CDR1 MNHEY, CDR2 SMNVEV (reference sequence). V lost 5 bases to trimming and J lost 6 bases, with 13 bases between them. The CDR3 has 13 residues. The CDR3 bases are TGTGCCAGCAGTATCAGGGGATGGCATGGCTACACCTTC. Protein sequence: CASSIRGWHGYTF.

Concerning this clonotype itself: One end of the junction varies from germline; a read error may be responsible. This chain uses TRBV7-7 with TRBJ2-5; TRBD1 aligns across 10 bases. Germline V lookup: CDR1 SSHAT, CDR2 FNYEAQ (reference sequence). The CDR3 spans 15 residues. Here the CDR3 DNA reads TGTGCTAGCAGCTATCAAAGGGGACAGGGGGAGACCCAGTACTTC. This codes for CASSYQRGQGETQYF.

This clonotype has just a few counts. The chain links TRBV6-1 to TRBJ2-5; unclear D gene. The CDR3 has 16 amino acids. V shed 6 bases and J shed 1 base, with 18 bases lying between them. Per germline, CDR1 MNHNS and CDR2 SASEGT. The CDR3 region has the DNA TGTGCCAGCAGCCGAGGCCGAACACGGACCCAAGAGACCCAGTACTTC. As protein: CASSRGRTRTQETQYF.

The chain employs TRBV19 and TRBJ2-7, with 10 nucleotides matching TRBD2. V trimming: 5 bases; J trimming: 7 bases; junction bases outside the gene matches: 14. Per germline, CDR1 LNHDA and CDR2 SQIVND (reference sequence). CDR3 length: 16 amino acids. This chain's CDR3 is CASSVDPPGLASEQYF. In DNA, the CDR3 is TGTGCCAGTAGTGTCGACCCCCCGGGACTAGCGTCGGAGCAGTACTTC.

The J gene is TRBJ2-1, the V gene TRBV7-3; D assignment may be TRBD1 or TRBD2 (5 bases each). The CDR3 covers 13 residues. Germline V gene lookup returns CDR1 SGHTA and CDR2 FQGTGA. With 2 bases removed from V and 5 bases from J, the gap between germline ends came to 7 bases. For the CDR3, the DNA is TGTGCCAGCAGCTTATGGGACCACAATGAGCAGTTCTTC. It translates to CASSLWDHNEQFF.

This clonotype showed up many times. The chain has TRBV29-1 and TRBJ2-1, with TRBD2 matching over 9 bases. This CDR3 has 13 residues. Germline CDR1 and CDR2: SQVTM and ANQGSEA. Unmatched junction bases numbered 5, after V lost 6 bases and J lost 5 bases. The CDR3 reads CSVGGRAHNEQFF. The CDR3 DNA reads TGCAGCGTCGGCGGGAGGGCCCACAATGAGCAGTTCTTC.